This TCR beta chain was identified in a study of shared clonotypes between healthy human individuals. In the study overall: Used for every donor were three CD4 naive, three CD4 memory, two CD8 naive and one CD8 memory plate. Study-wide results and limits: Relative to their counterparts shared across all four donors, non-shared clonotypes exhibited diminished generation probabilities. Only blood samples were collected, and tissue repertoires likely differ. The study generally estimated greater richness for naive than memory subsets.

The naive CD8 population came from CD45RO-negative cells selected for CCR7, without terminally differentiated effector memory CD45RA+ cells. Germline lookup yields CDR1 SGHVS and CDR2 FNYEAQ. The length of the CDR3 is 15 residues. V dropped 6 bases and J dropped 0; count of bases not matched to a gene: 6. Points on this clone: Its antigen is still unknown.

Profiled with immunoSEQ multiplex PCR; TCRdb holds only in-frame clones, not every one. The sample lists about 2.1 million clones; roughly 95% were seen once. The material sequenced was naive CD8+ T cells from PBMCs. This sequence originates from a man aged 18 to 29 in good health. Some clones in this sample may be carry-over from other donors' samples. V and J are TRBV7-6 and TRBJ1-1; 8 positions match TRBD1. CDR3 DNA sequence: TGTGCCAGCAGTCACAGGGGGGGCTTGAACACTGAAGCTTTCTTT. Amino acids: CASSHRGGLNTEAFF.